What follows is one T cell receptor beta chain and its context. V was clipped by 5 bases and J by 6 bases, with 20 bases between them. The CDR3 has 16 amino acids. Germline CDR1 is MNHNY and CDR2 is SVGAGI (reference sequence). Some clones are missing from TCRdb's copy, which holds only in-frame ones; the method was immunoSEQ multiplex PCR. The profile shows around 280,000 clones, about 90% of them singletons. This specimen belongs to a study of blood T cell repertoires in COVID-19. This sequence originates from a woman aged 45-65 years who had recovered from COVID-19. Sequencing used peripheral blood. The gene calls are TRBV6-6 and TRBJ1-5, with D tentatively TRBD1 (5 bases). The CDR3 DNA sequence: TGTGCCAGCAGTCAAAACCTCCCAGGGATAGGTCAGCCCCAGCATTTT. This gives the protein CASSQNLPGIGQPQHF.